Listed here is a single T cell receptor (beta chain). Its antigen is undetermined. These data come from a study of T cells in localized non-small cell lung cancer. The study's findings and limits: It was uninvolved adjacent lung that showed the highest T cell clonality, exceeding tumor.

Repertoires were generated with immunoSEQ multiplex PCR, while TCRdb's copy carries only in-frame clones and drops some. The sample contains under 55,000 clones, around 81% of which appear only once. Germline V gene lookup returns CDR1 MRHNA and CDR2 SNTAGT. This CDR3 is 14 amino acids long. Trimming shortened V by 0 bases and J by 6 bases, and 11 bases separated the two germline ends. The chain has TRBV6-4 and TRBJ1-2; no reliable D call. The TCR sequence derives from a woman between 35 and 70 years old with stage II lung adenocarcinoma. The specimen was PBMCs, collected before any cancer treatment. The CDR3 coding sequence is TGTGCCAGCAGTGACTCTTGGGGTCGGGATGGCTACACCTTC. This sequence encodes CASSDSWGRDGYTF.